Listed below are T cell receptor beta chains from one sample, sequenced in a study of blood T cell repertoires in COVID-19. TCRdb's table, derived via immunoSEQ multiplex PCR, lists solely in-frame clones and lacks some. The repertoire holds about 200,000 clones, with approximately 85% as singletons. Material for sequencing was PBMCs or T cells enriched from blood (not recorded which). The receptors here all came from a man aged 40-55 years who had recovered from COVID-19. Each CDR3 is given with its conserved first and last residue. A D gene is named only where the DNA matches it firmly. The size field is filled for only some rows; it gives once, few, many or a size class.

14	TRBV10-3	few	.	TRBJ2-5	TGTGCCATCAGTGAGTCGACCGGAGGAGAGACCCAGTACTTC	CAISESTGGETQYF
18	TRBV5-4	.	.	TRBJ2-2	TGTGCCAGCAGCTTGGGTGGGCCAGCTAAGGTGAACACCGGGGAGCTGTTTTTT	CASSLGGPAKVNTGELFF
17	TRBV4-1	.	TRBD2	TRBJ2-1	TGCGCCAGCAGCCAAGATGGGCTAGCGGGACCCAGGAATGAGCAGTTCTTC	CASSQDGLAGPRNEQFF
16	TRBV4-1	.	TRBD2	TRBJ2-7	TGCGCCAGCAGCCAACCTACTAGCGGGAGGCACTACGAGCAGTACTTC	CASSQPTSGRHYEQYF
15	TRBV5-1	.	.	TRBJ2-5	TGCGCCAGCAGCGAGACGGGGATAGATCAAGAGACCCAGTACTTC	CASSETGIDQETQYF
12	TRBV2	few	TRBD1	TRBJ1-1	TGTGCCAGCTCTAGGGACAGCCGAGAAGCTTTCTTT	CASSRDSREAFF
15	TRBV15	once	.	TRBJ2-1	TGTGCCACCAGCAGGGACAGTCAACCCTACAATGAGCAGTTCTTC	CATSRDSQPYNEQFF
16	TRBV11-2	few	.	TRBJ1-2	TGTGCCAGCAGCCAGAAGGGGGGGGTGGATTCCTATGGCTACACCTTC	CASSQKGGVDSYGYTF
15	TRBV7-2	.	TRBD2	TRBJ2-5	TGTGCCAGCAGCGCGACTAGCGGGACGGGAGAGACCCAGTACTTC	CASSATSGTGETQYF
16	TRBV25-1	.	TRBD2	TRBJ2-1	TGTGCCACCCGCCCGGGACTAGCGGGAGTAGGCAATGAGCAGTTCTTC	CATRPGLAGVGNEQFF